This TCR beta chain was found in a study of human T cells and chemical hapten exposure. General study points: Expanded TCRs produced significantly more large CDR3 similarity clusters than controls did.

Germline CDR1 and CDR2: LGHDT and YNNKEL (reference sequence). The length of the CDR3 is 16 residues. This clonotype was detected once. Its specificity is not known. This may come from a read error, since a much larger clone is one base off. TCRdb processed the RACE reads anew with MiXCR; each CDR3 protein has one entry. The data contain roughly 64,000 distinct CDR3 sequences, 11% of them seen just once; the ten biggest clones take up 3.5% to 4.5%. Described time point: pre-sensitization, week 0. The treatment denotes: therapeutic diphenylcyclopropenone sensitization with weekly scalp DPC. The receptor was derived from a woman in her thirties or forties with alopecia areata. Some clones in this sample may be carry-over from other donors' samples. This chain links TRBV3-1 with TRBJ2-2; 7 positions match TRBD2. The source material was whole blood, sampled in connection with sensitization to the hapten diphenylcyclopropenone (DPC). The CDR3 DNA reads as TGTGCCAGCAGCCAAGAAGGCGGGAGTAAGCCCGGGGAGCTGATTTTT. Its protein product is CASSQEGGSKPGELIF.